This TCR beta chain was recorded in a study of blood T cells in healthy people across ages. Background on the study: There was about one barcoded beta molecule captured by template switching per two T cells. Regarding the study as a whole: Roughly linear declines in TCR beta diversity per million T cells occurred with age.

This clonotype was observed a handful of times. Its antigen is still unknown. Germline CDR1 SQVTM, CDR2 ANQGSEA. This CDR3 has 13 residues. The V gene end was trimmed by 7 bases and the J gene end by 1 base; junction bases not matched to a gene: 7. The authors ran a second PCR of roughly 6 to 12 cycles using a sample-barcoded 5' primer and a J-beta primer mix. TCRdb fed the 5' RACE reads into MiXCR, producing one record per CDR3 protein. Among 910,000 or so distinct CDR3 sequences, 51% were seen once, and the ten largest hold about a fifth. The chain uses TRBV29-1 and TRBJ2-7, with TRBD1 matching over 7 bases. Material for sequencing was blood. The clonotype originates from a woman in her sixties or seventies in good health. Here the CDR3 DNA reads TGCAGCGGTACAGGGGATGGGTCCTACGAGCAGTACTTC. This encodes CSGTGDGSYEQYF.